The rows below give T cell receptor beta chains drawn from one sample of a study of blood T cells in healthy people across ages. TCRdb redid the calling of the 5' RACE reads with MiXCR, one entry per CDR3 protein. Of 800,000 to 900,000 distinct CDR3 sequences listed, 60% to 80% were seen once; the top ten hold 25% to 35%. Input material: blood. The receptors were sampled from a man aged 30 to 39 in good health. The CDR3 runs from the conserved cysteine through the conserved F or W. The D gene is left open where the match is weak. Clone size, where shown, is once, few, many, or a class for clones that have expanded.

cdr3_aa: CASSPTGDTEAFF
cdr3_nt: TGTGCCAGCTCACCCACAGGGGACACTGAAGCTTTCTTT
cdr3_length: 13
j_call: TRBJ1-1
clone_size: NA
v_call: TRBV18
d_call: TRBD1

cdr3_aa: CASRSGTASYNEQFF
cdr3_nt: TGTGCCAGCAGATCCGGGACAGCCTCCTACAATGAGCAGTTCTTC
cdr3_length: 15
j_call: TRBJ2-1
clone_size: few
v_call: TRBV7-2
d_call: TRBD1

cdr3_aa: CASSFAGGPYSEQYF
cdr3_nt: TGTGCCAGCAGCTTCGCGGGGGGCCCTTACAGTGAGCAGTACTTC
cdr3_length: 15
j_call: TRBJ2-5
clone_size: NA
v_call: TRBV7-2
d_call: TRBD2

cdr3_aa: CASRTGGDSTTDTQYF
cdr3_nt: TGTGCCAGCAGAACGGGGGGCGATTCGACCACAGATACGCAGTATTTT
cdr3_length: 16
j_call: TRBJ2-3
clone_size: NA
v_call: TRBV12-3/TRBV12-4
d_call: NA

cdr3_aa: CASSSVGRGEETQYF
cdr3_nt: TGTGCCAGCAGTTCGGTAGGCAGGGGAGAAGAGACCCAGTACTTC
cdr3_length: 15
j_call: TRBJ2-5
clone_size: NA
v_call: TRBV6-6
d_call: NA

cdr3_aa: CAINPGTGNNEQFF
cdr3_nt: TGTGCCATCAATCCCGGGACAGGGAACAATGAGCAGTTCTTC
cdr3_length: 14
j_call: TRBJ2-1
clone_size: NA
v_call: TRBV10-3
d_call: TRBD1

cdr3_aa: CASSSTYTLAGYQETQYF
cdr3_nt: TGTGCCAGCAGCTCCACCTACACACTAGCGGGGTACCAAGAGACCCAGTACTTC
cdr3_length: 18
j_call: TRBJ2-5
clone_size: NA
v_call: TRBV5-6
d_call: TRBD2

cdr3_aa: CADLLRGRGHNEQFF
cdr3_nt: TGTGCCGATCTCCTCCGGGGGAGGGGTCACAATGAGCAGTTCTTC
cdr3_length: 15
j_call: TRBJ2-1
clone_size: NA
v_call: TRBV6-5
d_call: TRBD2

cdr3_aa: CASSDSEGKPNEKLFF
cdr3_nt: TGTGCCAGCAGTGACTCGGAGGGGAAACCTAATGAAAAACTGTTTTTT
cdr3_length: 16
j_call: TRBJ1-4
clone_size: NA
v_call: TRBV6-4
d_call: NA

cdr3_aa: CASSLRQVGGANVLTF
cdr3_nt: TGTGCCAGCTCATTGCGTCAGGTTGGTGGGGCCAACGTCCTGACTTTC
cdr3_length: 16
j_call: TRBJ2-6
clone_size: NA
v_call: TRBV18
d_call: NA

cdr3_aa: CASSVAPGGSGANVLTF
cdr3_nt: TGTGCCAGCAGCGTAGCCCCGGGGGGTTCCGGGGCCAACGTCCTGACTTTC
cdr3_length: 17
j_call: TRBJ2-6
clone_size: NA
v_call: TRBV9
d_call: TRBD2

cdr3_aa: CAISLAGGLTDTQYF
cdr3_nt: TGTGCCATCAGTCTAGCGGGGGGACTCACAGATACGCAGTATTTT
cdr3_length: 15
j_call: TRBJ2-3
clone_size: NA
v_call: TRBV10-3
d_call: TRBD2

cdr3_aa: CASSNRDRGPGEQFF
cdr3_nt: TGTGCCAGCAGCAACCGGGACAGGGGGCCTGGTGAGCAGTTCTTC
cdr3_length: 15
j_call: TRBJ2-1
clone_size: NA
v_call: TRBV7-2
d_call: TRBD1

cdr3_aa: CASSPRTGLNYEQYF
cdr3_nt: TGTGCCAGCAGCCCTCGGACAGGATTGAACTACGAGCAGTACTTC
cdr3_length: 15
j_call: TRBJ2-7
clone_size: NA
v_call: TRBV9
d_call: TRBD1

cdr3_aa: CASSSATDRAAEQYF
cdr3_nt: TGTGCCAGCAGTTCCGCAACCGACAGAGCCGCCGAGCAGTACTTC
cdr3_length: 15
j_call: TRBJ2-7
clone_size: NA
v_call: TRBV28
d_call: NA

cdr3_aa: CASSLPNMVYEQYF
cdr3_nt: TGTGCCAGCAGCTTGCCCAATATGGTCTACGAGCAGTACTTC
cdr3_length: 14
j_call: TRBJ2-7
clone_size: NA
v_call: TRBV5-6
d_call: NA

cdr3_aa: CASMEGVVDTQYF
cdr3_nt: TGTGCCAGCATGGAGGGGGTGGTAGATACGCAGTATTTT
cdr3_length: 13
j_call: TRBJ2-3
clone_size: NA
v_call: TRBV27
d_call: NA

cdr3_aa: CASSKVAGQGSNSPLHF
cdr3_nt: TGTGCCAGCAGCAAAGTTGCAGGACAGGGCTCGAATTCACCCCTCCACTTC
cdr3_length: 17
j_call: TRBJ1-6
clone_size: NA
v_call: TRBV21-1
d_call: NA

cdr3_aa: CSAARTPAIEQFF
cdr3_nt: TGCAGTGCTGCTCGAACACCTGCCATTGAGCAGTTCTTC
cdr3_length: 13
j_call: TRBJ2-1
clone_size: few
v_call: TRBV20-1
d_call: NA

cdr3_aa: CASSVDRAGANVLTF
cdr3_nt: TGTGCCAGCAGCGTGGACAGGGCTGGGGCCAACGTCCTGACTTTC
cdr3_length: 15
j_call: TRBJ2-6
clone_size: NA
v_call: TRBV9
d_call: TRBD1

cdr3_aa: CASSLPSGGQETQYF
cdr3_nt: TGTGCCAGCAGCTTGCCTAGCGGGGGCCAAGAGACCCAGTACTTC
cdr3_length: 15
j_call: TRBJ2-5
clone_size: NA
v_call: TRBV7-2
d_call: TRBD2

cdr3_aa: CASSTRTSPAIQYF
cdr3_nt: TGCGCCAGCAGCACAAGGACTAGCCCCGCCATTCAGTACTTC
cdr3_length: 14
j_call: TRBJ2-4
clone_size: many
v_call: TRBV4-3
d_call: TRBD2

cdr3_aa: CSAYPTGLSGNTIYF
cdr3_nt: TGCAGTGCATATCCGACAGGGCTCTCTGGAAACACCATATATTTT
cdr3_length: 15
j_call: TRBJ1-3
clone_size: NA
v_call: TRBV20-1
d_call: TRBD1